This T cell receptor beta chain was captured by sequencing in a study of PD-1 blockade in classical Hodgkin lymphoma. Per the germline V gene, CDR1 is SGHVS and CDR2 is FNYEAQ. The V end was cut by 1 base, the J end by 3 bases, with 10 bases between. The CDR3 has 14 residues. This clone was seen a handful of times. Its antigen is still unknown. TCRdb's table, derived via immunoSEQ multiplex PCR, lists solely in-frame clones and lacks some. The sample has 25,000 to 35,000 clones; under 80% are singletons. Notes on the study in general: While CD8+ TCR diversity did not rise significantly by C4D1, CD4+ TCR diversity did.

Time point given: cycle 4 day 1 (C4D1), after five to seven weeks of nivolumab. All trial patients relapsed after autologous stem cell transplantation. Researchers report purifying CD4+ T cells from thawed PBMCs by magnetic negative selection. The origin of this receptor is a human donor with classical Hodgkin lymphoma. V is TRBV7-6 and J is TRBJ2-7, with TRBD1 as a possible D gene (6 bases). This sample comprised CD4+ T cells from blood, obtained before the fourth cycle of nivolumab. CDR3 in DNA: TGTGCCAGCAGCTTAGGCGGACAGAGCTACGAGCAGTACTTC. Protein: CASSLGGQSYEQYF.